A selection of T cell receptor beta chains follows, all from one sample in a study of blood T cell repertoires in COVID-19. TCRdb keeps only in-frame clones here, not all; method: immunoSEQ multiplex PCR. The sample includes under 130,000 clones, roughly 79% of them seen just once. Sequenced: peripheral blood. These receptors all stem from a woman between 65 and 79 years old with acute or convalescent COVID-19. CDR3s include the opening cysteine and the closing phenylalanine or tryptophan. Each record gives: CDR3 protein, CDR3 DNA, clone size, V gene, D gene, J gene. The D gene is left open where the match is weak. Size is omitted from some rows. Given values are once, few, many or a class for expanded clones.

CDR3: CASSLYGTRGYEQYF
DNA: TGTGCCAGCAGCCTTTACGGGACTAGAGGGTACGAGCAGTACTTC
size: once
V: TRBV7-2
D: TRBD2
J: TRBJ2-7

CDR3: CASSREGLQPQHF
DNA: TGTGCCAGCTCAAGGGAGGGGTTGCAGCCCCAGCATTTT
size: NA
V: TRBV18
D: NA
J: TRBJ1-5

CDR3: CASSLAEWRESGDTQYF
DNA: TGCGCCAGCAGCTTGGCCGAGTGGCGGGAGTCTGGAGATACGCAGTATTTT
size: few
V: TRBV5-1
D: TRBD2
J: TRBJ2-3

CDR3: CASSYSPDRALEQYF
DNA: TGTGCCAGCAGTTACTCGCCGGACAGGGCATTGGAGCAGTACTTC
size: few
V: TRBV6-5
D: TRBD1
J: TRBJ2-7

CDR3: CASSYLGGQETQYF
DNA: TGTGCCAGCAGTTACCTGGGGGGTCAAGAGACCCAGTACTTC
size: NA
V: TRBV6-5
D: NA
J: TRBJ2-5

CDR3: CASSRGLAGGEGDTQYF
DNA: TGTGCCAGCAGCCGGGGACTAGCGGGAGGGGAGGGAGATACGCAGTATTTT
size: NA
V: TRBV5-5
D: TRBD2
J: TRBJ2-3

CDR3: CASSSRTGLYGYTF
DNA: TGTGCCAGCAGCTCAAGAACAGGGCTCTATGGCTACACCTTC
size: NA
V: TRBV11-2
D: NA
J: TRBJ1-2

CDR3: CASSSSQGTGKSYNEQFF
DNA: TGCGCCAGCAGCTCCTCCCAGGGGACGGGAAAATCCTACAATGAGCAGTTCTTC
size: NA
V: TRBV5-1
D: NA
J: TRBJ2-1

CDR3: CASSYGSSGNTIYF
DNA: TGTGCCAGCAGCTACGGGTCCTCTGGAAACACCATATATTTT
size: NA
V: TRBV11-2
D: NA
J: TRBJ1-3

CDR3: CASSSPGQGTNTDTQYF
DNA: TGTGCCAGCAGTTCCCCCGGACAGGGGACCAACACAGATACGCAGTATTTT
size: NA
V: TRBV28
D: TRBD1
J: TRBJ2-3

CDR3: CASSPKDRPNSPLHF
DNA: TGTGCCAGCAGTCCCAAGGACAGGCCTAATTCACCCCTCCACTTT
size: NA
V: TRBV27
D: TRBD1
J: TRBJ1-6

CDR3: CASSPGTGGRGGYTF
DNA: TGTGCCAGCAGTCCAGGGACAGGGGGCCGGGGTGGCTACACCTTC
size: NA
V: TRBV27
D: TRBD1
J: TRBJ1-2

CDR3: CAISESQGARTEAFF
DNA: TGTGCCATCAGTGAGTCGCAGGGGGCGCGAACTGAAGCTTTCTTT
size: NA
V: TRBV10-3
D: TRBD1
J: TRBJ1-1

CDR3: CASRPGQAAGYTF
DNA: TGTGCCAGCAGACCGGGACAGGCCGCTGGCTACACCTTC
size: NA
V: TRBV6-6
D: TRBD1
J: TRBJ1-2

CDR3: CASSLDRVAEQYF
DNA: TGTGCCAGCAGCTTAGACAGAGTTGCCGAGCAGTACTTC
size: NA
V: TRBV7-9
D: NA
J: TRBJ2-7

CDR3: CASSSDRGQGNYEQYF
DNA: TGTGCCAGCAGCTCCGACAGGGGGCAAGGGAACTACGAGCAGTACTTC
size: NA
V: TRBV7-9
D: TRBD1
J: TRBJ2-7

CDR3: CASSPSYQRGAADTQYF
DNA: TGTGCCAGCAGCCCCTCGTACCAGCGGGGGGCGGCAGATACGCAGTATTTT
size: NA
V: TRBV7-9
D: TRBD2
J: TRBJ2-3